The 20 T cell receptor beta chains presented below share a single source sample, sequenced in a study of T cell responses to AZD1222 COVID-19 vaccine. Assay used: immunoSEQ multiplex PCR; TCRdb lists only in-frame clones, some missing. The sample lists some 130,000 clones; 75% to 85% were seen once. The source material was peripheral blood, sampled 28 days after the second dose of the MenACWY control vaccine. Receptors were obtained from an adult who received the MenACWY meningococcal vaccine as a control.

The rearrangement uses TRBV14 and TRBJ2-7; D ambiguous. The germline CDR1 and CDR2 sequences are SGHDN and FVKESK. The CDR3 contains 13 residues. The ends were cut back, 4 bases at V and 7 bases at J, with 14 bases in the middle. The CDR3 loop is CASSLPVPGEQYF. CDR3 bases: TGTGCCAGCAGCCTTCCCGTCCCTGGAGAGCAGTACTTC.

The V and J genes are TRBV6-4 and TRBJ2-2; 8 bases map to TRBD1. V shed 4 bases, J shed 4 bases, and the junction held 2 bases outside the gene matches. Germline lookup yields CDR1 MRHNA and CDR2 SNTAGT. The CDR3 totals 14 residues. CDR3 sequence reads: CASSVDRVTGELFF. The CDR3 coding sequence is TGTGCCAGCAGTGTGGACAGGGTCACCGGGGAGCTGTTTTTT.

This chain uses TRBV4-2 with TRBJ1-1, with D uncertain. Germline V gene sequence: CDR1 LGHNA, CDR2 YNFKEQ. CDR3 size: 13 residues. With 0 bases removed from V and 9 bases from J, the gap between germline ends came to 11 bases. The CDR3 here is CASSQESQIQAFF. CDR3 in DNA: TGTGCCAGCAGCCAAGAATCGCAAATCCAAGCTTTCTTT.

The V call is TRBV27, the J call TRBJ2-6; unclear D gene. Germline CDR1 and CDR2: MNHEY and SMNVEV (reference sequence). The V gene lost 7 bases and the J gene lost 0 bases, with 10 bases spanning the gap. The CDR3 consists of 15 residues. CDR3: CASMGILSGANVLTF. The CDR3 DNA reads as TGTGCCAGCATGGGGATCCTCTCTGGGGCCAACGTCCTGACTTTC.

A remark on this clone: Other nucleotide sequences from this sample produce the same CDR3. This chain connects TRBV24-1 to TRBJ1-5; no clear D gene. Germline CDR1 reads KGHDR; CDR2 reads SFDVKD. V was pared by 4 bases and J by 2 bases, with 11 bases between. This CDR3 has 15 residues. In DNA, the CDR3 is TGTGCCACCAGTGACCGGACTGGGGGCAATCAGCCCCAGCATTTT. Translated: CATSDRTGGNQPQHF.

The CDR3 DNA reads TGTGCCACCAGCGGCTCCAGAGGTAGGGGGCCGGTTGGGTCCGAGCAGTTCTTC. Its translation is CATSGSRGRGPVGSEQFF. The chain has TRBV15 and TRBJ2-1; 7 positions match TRBD1. The CDR3 is made up of 18 amino acids. The trim removed 5 bases at V and 10 bases at J, leaving 23 bases unmatched. CDR1 is LNHNV, CDR2 YYDKDF, per germline (reference sequence).

The chain carries TRBV4-2 and TRBJ2-3; 12 bases agree with TRBD2. J lost 4 bases, V lost 4 bases, and 12 bases had no gene match. Germline loops: CDR1 LGHNA, CDR2 YNFKEQ. This CDR3 spans 18 amino acids. This CDR3 is CASSRRLRTSGAADTQYF. The CDR3 coding sequence is TGTGCCAGCAGCCGCCGATTGAGGACTAGCGGGGCCGCAGATACGCAGTATTTT.

The chain couples TRBV23-1 to TRBJ2-7, with a tentative D call TRBD1 (5 bases). TRBV23-1 is known as an ORF, though its function is uncertain. V shed 6 bases and J shed 4 bases, with 16 bases lying between them. The CDR3 has 14 residues. The CDR3: CASRQVFNHYEQYV. In DNA, the CDR3 is TGCGCCAGCAGACAGGTTTTCAACCATTACGAGCAGTACGTC.

The V and J genes are TRBV5-1 and TRBJ2-1; D possibly corresponds to TRBD1 (6 bases). Germline CDR1 reads SGHRS; CDR2 reads YFSETQ. CDR3 size: 16 residues. V gave up 3 bases and J gave up 0 bases, with 13 bases separating them. The CDR3 DNA reads TGCGCCAGCAGCTCCAATACAGGGAGCTCCTACAATGAGCAGTTCTTC. It encodes CASSSNTGSSYNEQFF.

The chain employs TRBV11-3 and TRBJ1-1; maybe TRBD1 (6 bases). Per the germline V gene, CDR1 is SGHNT and CDR2 is YENEEA. V lost 6 bases to trimming and J lost 6 bases, with 11 bases between them. This CDR3 has 12 residues. Written as DNA, the CDR3 is TGTGCCAGCAGTCACAGGGTCCCTGAAGCTTTCTTT. Its protein product is CASSHRVPEAFF.

V gene TRBV11-2 combines with J gene TRBJ2-1; 8 nucleotides align to TRBD2. The V segment lost 4 bases and the J segment 6 bases; nucleotides outside the gene matches: 11. Germline V CDR1 and CDR2: SGHAT, FQNNGV. The CDR3 loop spans 16 amino acids. CDR3 protein: CASSSIRGGVGNEQFF. The DNA of the CDR3 is TGTGCCAGCAGCTCCATCCGGGGGGGTGTGGGCAATGAGCAGTTCTTC.

This chain uses TRBV6-1 with TRBJ1-5; D is unclear. V gave up 2 bases and J gave up 4 bases, with 15 bases separating them. Germline values: CDR1 MNHNS, CDR2 SASEGT. CDR3 length equals 16 residues. The CDR3 is CASSEILSGLNQPQHF. CDR3 in DNA: TGTGCCAGCAGTGAAATTTTGTCGGGTCTGAATCAGCCCCAGCATTTT.

CDR3 in amino acids: CASSGAGGGTDTQYF. CDR3 in DNA: TGCGCCAGCAGCGGAGCGGGGGGGGGCACAGATACGCAGTATTTT. This chain links TRBV5-1 with TRBJ2-3, with 10 bases that match TRBD2. Germline assignment: CDR1 SGHRS and CDR2 YFSETQ. V shed 4 bases and J 1 base; nucleotides not matched to a gene: 3. CDR3 length equals 15 residues. The full variable domain, its missing parts supplied by reference TRBV5-1 and TRBJ2-3, is KAGVTQTPRYLIKTRGQQVTLSCSPISGHRSVSWYQQTPGQGLQFLFEYFSETQRNKGNFPGRFSGRQFSNSRSEMNVSTLELGDSALYLCASSGAGGGTDTQYFGPGTRLTVL.

This sequence joins TRBV11-2 and TRBJ1-1, with D perhaps matching TRBD1 (5 bases). Trimming took off 2 bases at V and 0 bases at J, with 10 bases between the two ends. This CDR3 is 15 amino acids long. Germline-derived CDR1 and CDR2 are SGHAT and FQNNGV. The CDR3 DNA reads TGTGCCAGCAGCTTAAGGGCAGGGATGAACACTGAAGCTTTCTTT. Translation gives CASSLRAGMNTEAFF.

This rearrangement joins TRBV6-5 to TRBJ1-6; tentatively, D is TRBD1 (5 bases). V lost 6 bases and J 8 bases, leaving 17 bases between the germline ends. CDR3 length equals 15 residues. Germline loops: CDR1 MNHEY, CDR2 SVGAGI. CDR3 region: CASRLTGTDDSPLHF. CDR3 coding DNA: TGTGCCAGCAGACTAACCGGGACGGACGATTCACCCCTCCACTTT.

The chain joins TRBV7-6 to TRBJ2-1; TRBD2 matches 8 bases. The CDR3 extends over 16 amino acids. Germline CDR1 and CDR2: SGHVS and FNYEAQ. The V gene end was trimmed by 5 bases and the J gene end by 1 base; junction bases not matched to a gene: 7. In DNA, the CDR3 is TGTGCCAGCAGCACTACGTCGGGGGGGTCCTACAATGAGCAGTTCTTC. Amino acids: CASSTTSGGSYNEQFF.

J is TRBJ2-2 and V is TRBV2, with a possible D match to TRBD2 (6 bases). Trimming left V 4 bases short and J 1 base short, with 7 bases between. The CDR3 contains 14 residues. The germline V gene has CDR1 SNHLY and CDR2 FYNNEI. In nucleotides, the CDR3 is TGTGCCAGCAGTGTGCGGGGGAACACCGGGGAGCTGTTTTTT. Its translation: CASSVRGNTGELFF. The whole variable domain, remainder taken from reference TRBV2 and TRBJ2-2, is EPEVTQTPSHQVTQMGQEVILRCVPISNHLYFYWYRQILGQKVEFLVSFYNNEISEKSEIFDDQFSVERPDGSNFTLKIRSTKLEDSAMYFCASSVRGNTGELFFGEGSRLTVL.

This chain links TRBV6-1 with TRBJ1-5, with D maybe TRBD1 (5 bases). CDR1 is MNHNS, CDR2 SASEGT, per germline. Trimming stripped 1 base from V and 4 bases from J, with 11 bases between. The CDR3 is 15 residues long. CDR3 nucleotide sequence: TGTGCCAGCAGTGAAGGGGGCCGGATTAATCAGCCCCAGCATTTT. Its translation: CASSEGGRINQPQHF.

This clone was found a few times. The chain recombines TRBV6-1 with TRBJ2-3, with 11 bases fitting TRBD2. V trimming: 2 bases; J trimming: 2 bases; junction bases outside the gene matches: 3. This CDR3 has 16 amino acids. In germline, CDR1 is MNHNS, CDR2 SASEGT. CDR3 nucleotides: TGTGCCAGCAGTGAAACTAGCGGGGGCCTCACAGATACGCAGTATTTT. It encodes CASSETSGGLTDTQYF.

This clone has just one count. The chain joins TRBV7-9 to TRBJ1-1; D uncertain. This CDR3 is 15 amino acids long. CDR1 is SEHNR, CDR2 FQNEAQ, per germline (reference sequence). The ends were cut back, 7 bases at V and 0 bases at J, with 15 bases in the middle. The CDR3 spells CASTNGGLMNTEAFF. The CDR3 nucleotides read TGTGCCAGCACCAACGGAGGGCTGATGAACACTGAAGCTTTCTTT.